What follows are 5 T cell receptor beta chains derived from one specimen sequenced in a study of cytomegalovirus exposure and HLA in healthy donors. Vbeta (60) and Jbeta (13) primers were used in the PCR. Repertoires were generated with immunoSEQ multiplex PCR, while TCRdb's copy carries only in-frame clones and drops some. This sample has 170,000 or so clones; 60% to 85% occur once, and the top ten carry about 2.9%. Sequenced material: PBMCs. The receptors were gathered from a male donor in good health and CMV-seronegative.

The sample holds a few counts of this clone. The chain uses TRBV6-5 and TRBJ1-5, with TRBD1 identical over 9 bases. V dropped 5 bases and J dropped 5; count of bases not matched to a gene: 7. The germline V gene has CDR1 MNHEY and CDR2 SVGAGI. CDR3 length: 15 residues. CDR3: CASSPWGQGDQPQHF. DNA for the CDR3: TGTGCCAGCAGTCCCTGGGGACAGGGTGATCAGCCCCAGCATTTT.

The chain carries TRBV13 and TRBJ2-3; no clear D gene. This CDR3 is built from 12 residues. Germline V gives CDR1 PRHDT, CDR2 FYEKMQ (reference sequence). V was clipped by 5 bases and J by 2 bases, with 5 bases between them. This CDR3 reads CASSLATDTQYF. In DNA form, the CDR3 reads TGTGCCAGCAGCCTGGCCACAGATACGCAGTATTTT.

In nucleotides, the CDR3 is TGTGCCGCCGGGGACAGCCTAGGGGCCAACGTCCTGACTTTC. Protein sequence: CAAGDSLGANVLTF. This sequence joins TRBV6-4 and TRBJ2-6, with 7 bases identical to TRBD1. The CDR3 totals 14 residues. In germline, CDR1 is MRHNA, CDR2 SNTAGT. With V trimmed by 11 bases and J by 4 bases, 8 bases remained unmatched.

The chain is built from TRBV5-1 and TRBJ2-3; the match to TRBD2 covers 7 bases. In germline, CDR1 is SGHRS, CDR2 YFSETQ. After removal of 2 bases from V and 5 bases from J, the junction contained 5 bases not matched to a gene. CDR3 length: 14 residues. The CDR3 spells CASSLAGQEDTQYF. The CDR3 DNA is TGCGCCAGCAGCTTAGCGGGGCAGGAAGATACGCAGTATTTT. Full variable domain (remainder filled in from reference TRBV5-1 and TRBJ2-3): KAGVTQTPRYLIKTRGQQVTLSCSPISGHRSVSWYQQTPGQGLQFLFEYFSETQRNKGNFPGRFSGRQFSNSRSEMNVSTLELGDSALYLCASSLAGQEDTQYFGPGTRLTVL.

CDR3 protein: CASSSGLTTHEQFF. The CDR3 DNA reads TGTGCCAGCAGTTCGGGACTAACAACACATGAGCAGTTCTTC. The V call is TRBV27, the J call TRBJ2-1; 7 nucleotides match TRBD2. The germline V gene has CDR1 MNHEY and CDR2 SMNVEV (reference sequence). Germline trimming cut 4 bases from V and 8 bases from J; bases unmatched to any gene: 8. This CDR3 contains 14 residues.